These T cell receptor beta chains were read from a single sample in a study of T-cell reconstitution after alpha-beta-depleted transplantation in children. Using its own MiXCR run on the PCR reads, TCRdb lists one record per CDR3 protein. The table has a few hundred thousand distinct CDR3 sequences, 10% to 15% seen once. The material was PBMCs, mostly from graft donor cells, obtained 360 days after TCRalphabeta/CD19-depleted stem cell transplant. These receptors were obtained from a male patient younger than 18 who had a stem cell transplant for acute myeloid leukemia, so the T cells may come from the graft donor. CDR3s include the opening cysteine and the closing phenylalanine or tryptophan. D genes are given only for firm matches. Some rows have no size entry. The others give once, few or many, or a class for an expanded clone.

TRBJ2-7	.	TRBV4-3	few	TGCGCCAGCAGCCATGATGGCGTGGGTTACGAGCAGTACTTC	CASSHDGVGYEQYF
TRBJ2-3	TRBD2	TRBV4-3	few	TGCGCCAGCAGCCTTAGCATAGCGGGAGGGCCCACAGATACGCAGTATTTT	CASSLSIAGGPTDTQYF
TRBJ2-3	TRBD2	TRBV20-1	many	TGCAGTGCTACCGGGACTAGCGGCACAGATACGCAGTATTTT	CSATGTSGTDTQYF
TRBJ2-2	TRBD2	TRBV7-2	many	TGTGCCAGCAGCTTACCCGGGGTGGGAGCGGGAGTGATCAGGGAGCTGTTTTTT	CASSLPGVGAGVIRELFF
TRBJ2-7	TRBD1	TRBV12-3/TRBV12-4	.	TGTGCCAGCAGTCACCGGACAGGGGAGGGCTACGAGCAGTACTTC	CASSHRTGEGYEQYF
TRBJ2-1	.	TRBV18	few	TGTGCCAGCTCACAGGACAGCCTACTCTCCTACAATGAGCAGTTCTTC	CASSQDSLLSYNEQFF
TRBJ2-2	TRBD2	TRBV12-5	.	TGTGCTAGTGGTTTGGGACTAGCGGGAGTGGGATTCACCGGGGAGCTGTTTTTT	CASGLGLAGVGFTGELFF
TRBJ1-1	TRBD1	TRBV2	.	TGTGCCAGCAGTTCATACATCACAGGGGCCTCGAACACTGAAGCTTTCTTT	CASSSYITGASNTEAFF
TRBJ2-1	.	TRBV7-2	many	TGTGCCAGCAGCTCACGGGACTACAATGAGCAGTTCTTC	CASSSRDYNEQFF
TRBJ2-7	.	TRBV20-1	.	TGCAGTGCTCCTTCCGCGGGACCCTCCTACGAGCAGTACTTC	CSAPSAGPSYEQYF
TRBJ2-5	TRBD2	TRBV7-3	many	TGTGCCAGCAGCCCGACTAGCGGGAGGGAAGAGACCCAGTACTTC	CASSPTSGREETQYF
TRBJ1-1	TRBD1	TRBV6-5	.	TGTGCCAGCAGTTACTTCGGGACAGGGGGCGAAGCTTTCTTT	CASSYFGTGGEAFF
TRBJ2-7	.	TRBV20-1	.	TGCAGTGCTAGAGAGCGAGGGTCAAAGTACTTC	CSARERGSKYF
TRBJ2-7	TRBD2	TRBV28	few	TGTGCCAGCAGTTTATGGGCTAGCGGGAGTATGGTGAGATACGAGCAGTACTTC	CASSLWASGSMVRYEQYF
TRBJ2-1	TRBD2	TRBV10-3	few	TGTGCCATCTGTGGGACCTCTAGCGGGAGTCTCTATGAGCAGTTCTTC	CAICGTSSGSLYEQFF
TRBJ2-2	TRBD2	TRBV7-8	many	TGTGCCAGCAGCTGGGGAGCGGGAGAGCCTTCCGGGGAGCTGTTTTTT	CASSWGAGEPSGELFF
TRBJ2-1	TRBD2	TRBV5-1	few	TGCGCCAGCAGCTTAGAGGGACTAGCGGGCCCCTTGGCATACAATGAGCAGTTCTTC	CASSLEGLAGPLAYNEQFF
TRBJ2-1	TRBD2	TRBV4-3	.	TGCGCCAGCAGCCAAGCGCTAGCGGCACACAATGAGCAGTTCTTC	CASSQALAAHNEQFF
TRBJ2-2	.	TRBV12-3/TRBV12-4	many	TGTGCCAGCAGTTTTGGGCAGGGAGGCCATAACACCGGGGAGCTGTTTTTT	CASSFGQGGHNTGELFF
TRBJ2-5	.	TRBV28	many	TGTGCCAGCACCGCTATGGGACTCCCAGGACAGACCCAGTACTTC	CASTAMGLPGQTQYF
TRBJ2-7	.	TRBV11-2	.	TGTGCCAGCAGCTTAGACGGGGCCCTCTCCTACGAGCAGTACTTC	CASSLDGALSYEQYF
TRBJ1-1	.	TRBV28	many	TGTGCCAGCAGTTTTGTTGGCAGCCTGAACACTGAAGCTTTCTTT	CASSFVGSLNTEAFF